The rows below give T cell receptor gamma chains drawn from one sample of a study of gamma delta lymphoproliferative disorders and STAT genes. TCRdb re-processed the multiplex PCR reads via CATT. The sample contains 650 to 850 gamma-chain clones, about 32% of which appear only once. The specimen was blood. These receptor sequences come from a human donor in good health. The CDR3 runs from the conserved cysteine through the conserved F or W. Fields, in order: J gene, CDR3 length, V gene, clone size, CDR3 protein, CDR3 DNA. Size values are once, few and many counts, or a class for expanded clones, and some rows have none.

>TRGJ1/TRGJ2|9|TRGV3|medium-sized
CATWGKKLF
TGTGCCACCTGGGGGAAGAAACTCTTT
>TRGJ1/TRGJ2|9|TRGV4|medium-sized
CATWDEKLF
TGTGCCACCTGGGACGAGAAACTCTTT
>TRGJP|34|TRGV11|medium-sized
CSGGVRRGSEILFVHIAGVTGRKESAVTRMPWVF
TGCTCAGGTGGGGTGAGGAGAGGGTCTGAGATACTTTTTGTGCACATCGCCGGTGTGACGGGCAGGAAGGAGTCCGCTGTCACACGCATGCCGTGGGTATTT
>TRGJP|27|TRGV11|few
CSGGDGNQTRWRQIQGQRQMDGIGGVF
TGCTCAGGTGGAGATGGCAACCAGACCAGATGGAGGCAGATCCAGGGGCAAAGACAAATGGATGGAATAGGTGGTGTATTT
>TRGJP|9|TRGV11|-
CSGGLLGVF
TGCTCAGGTGGCCTCCTGGGTGTATTT
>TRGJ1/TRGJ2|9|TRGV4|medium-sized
CAAYYKKLF
TGTGCCGCTTATTATAAGAAACTCTTT
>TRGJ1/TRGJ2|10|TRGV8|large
CALPSPKKLF
TGTGCCCTCCCCTCCCCCAAGAAACTCTTT
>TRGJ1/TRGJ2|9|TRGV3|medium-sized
CATWGKKLF
TGTGCCACCTGGGGTAAGAAACTCTTT